The 18 T cell receptor beta chains below were found in one sample sequenced in a study of blood T cell repertoires in COVID-19. The repertoire was sequenced with immunoSEQ multiplex PCR; TCRdb's copy has only in-frame clones and lacks some. Of 200,000 to 250,000 clones listed, approximately 90% were seen once; the top ten hold just over 2.5%. The specimen was PBMCs or T cells enriched from blood (not recorded which). Every receptor here comes from a woman aged 25 to 39 who had recovered from COVID-19.

The chain recombines TRBV7-3 with TRBJ2-5; TRBD1 agrees at 11 bases. CDR1 and CDR2 (germline): SGHTA, FQGTGA. V was pared by 5 bases and J by 4 bases, with 6 bases of the junction left unmatched. CDR3 size: 15 residues. The CDR3 protein is CASSLDRGPLETQYF. The CDR3 DNA is TGTGCCAGCAGCCTGGACAGGGGGCCCTTAGAGACCCAGTACTTC.

The V gene is TRBV7-2, the J gene TRBJ1-1; no clear D. The CDR3 runs to 13 residues. Germline loops: CDR1 SGHTA, CDR2 FQGNSA. V shed 1 base and J shed 6 bases, with 9 bases lying between them. In DNA, the CDR3 is TGTGCCAGCAGCTTAGTGCAGGAGGCTGAAGCTTTCTTT. Its translation: CASSLVQEAEAFF.

The chain uses TRBV6-5 and TRBJ2-3, with D possibly being TRBD2 (5 bases). Trimming stripped 9 bases from V and 3 bases from J, with 16 bases between. Germline loops: CDR1 MNHEY, CDR2 SVGAGI. The CDR3 contains 14 residues. The CDR3 loop is CASMPEGFTDTQYF. CDR3 in DNA: TGTGCCAGTATGCCTGAGGGTTTTACAGATACGCAGTATTTT.

The chain recombines TRBV6-2 or TRBV6-3 with TRBJ2-1, with 8 bases that match TRBD2. CDR3 size: 17 residues. The V gene end was trimmed by 2 bases and the J gene end by 0 bases; junction bases not matched to a gene: 6. The germline gives CDR1 MNHEY, CDR2 SVGEGT. CDR3: CASSYPQRGYSYNEQFF. The CDR3 nucleotides are TGTGCCAGCAGTTACCCTCAGCGGGGGTACTCCTACAATGAGCAGTTCTTC.

V and J are TRBV4-2 and TRBJ2-5, with 9 bases that match TRBD2. This CDR3 is 15 amino acids long. Per germline, CDR1 LGHNA and CDR2 YNFKEQ. The V gene end was trimmed by 0 bases and the J gene end by 4 bases; junction bases not matched to a gene: 3. The CDR3 loop is CASSQELRGGETQYF. CDR3 DNA: TGTGCCAGCAGCCAAGAGTTGCGGGGGGGAGAGACCCAGTACTTC.

The genes are TRBV9 and TRBJ1-2; 11 bases fit TRBD1. The germline gives CDR1 SGDLS, CDR2 YYNGEE. The CDR3 runs 16 residues. V was pared by 3 bases and J by 4 bases, with 8 bases of the junction left unmatched. The CDR3 is CASSAGTGGRGYGYTF. The CDR3 nucleotides read TGTGCCAGCAGCGCAGGGACAGGGGGTCGCGGCTATGGCTACACCTTC.

V gene TRBV6-5 combines with J gene TRBJ2-1; 8 nucleotides align to TRBD2. This CDR3 is built from 15 residues. J was trimmed by 9 bases and V by 4 bases; bases with no gene match: 11. Germline-derived CDR1 and CDR2 are MNHEY and SVGAGI. CDR3 DNA sequence: TGTGCCAGCAGTTCCCCGGGAGGGACCCCCAGTGAGCAGTTCTTC. Translation: CASSSPGGTPSEQFF.

The chain joins TRBV6-6 to TRBJ1-2; D gene uncertain. In germline, CDR1 is MNHNY, CDR2 SVGAGI (reference sequence). V was cut by 5 bases and J by 4 bases, with 11 bases left in between. The CDR3 totals 13 residues. CDR3 amino acids: CASSDDKPYGYTF. The CDR3 DNA is TGTGCCAGCAGTGACGACAAACCCTATGGCTACACCTTC.

This chain uses TRBV9 with TRBJ2-3; 9 nucleotides align to TRBD2. V gave up 4 bases and J gave up 1 base; unmatched junction bases: 7. The CDR3 totals 16 residues. The germline V gene has CDR1 SGDLS and CDR2 YYNGEE. CDR3 sequence (DNA): TGTGCCAGCAGCCTACGGACTAGCGCCGGCACAGATACGCAGTATTTT. Amino acids: CASSLRTSAGTDTQYF.

The V gene is TRBV6-1, the J gene TRBJ1-2; D is ambiguous. This CDR3 has 14 amino acids. In germline, CDR1 is MNHNS, CDR2 SASEGT. Trimming stripped 0 bases from V and 5 bases from J, with 10 bases between. The CDR3 DNA reads TGTGCCAGCAGTGAAGCGTCAACAGCTTATGGCTACACCTTC. Protein product: CASSEASTAYGYTF.

The chain is built from TRBV4-3 and TRBJ1-2; D remains unclear. Germline CDR1 is LGHNA and CDR2 is YSLEER. With 0 bases removed from V and 6 bases from J, the gap between germline ends came to 11 bases. This CDR3 contains 14 residues. The CDR3 coding sequence is TGCGCCAGCAGCCAAGAAGGAGGCTACGATGGCTACACCTTC. This encodes CASSQEGGYDGYTF.

This clone was recorded only once. The chain has TRBV27 and TRBJ1-2; D not certain. The CDR3 sequence is 14 residues long. The V and J ends lost 5 bases and 0 bases respectively, with 10 bases between them. In germline, CDR1 is MNHEY, CDR2 SMNVEV (reference sequence). The DNA for the CDR3 is TGTGCCAGCAGTCCCAGGTTAGCTAACTATGGCTACACCTTC. It is translated as CASSPRLANYGYTF.

The chain combines TRBV12-5 with TRBJ2-2; 8 bases line up with TRBD2. The germline V gene encodes CDR1 LGHNT and CDR2 FRNRAP. Germline trimming cut 3 bases from V and 5 bases from J; bases unmatched to any gene: 14. The CDR3 totals 18 residues. This chain's CDR3 is CASGFIIGGGTLTGELFF. The CDR3 DNA reads TGTGCTAGTGGTTTCATTATCGGCGGGGGGACTCTGACCGGGGAGCTGTTTTTT.

This clone appeared a few times. The gene calls are TRBV7-9 and TRBJ2-3; 8 bases are a match to TRBD2. Unmatched junction bases numbered 1, after V lost 6 bases and J lost 2 bases. Germline lookup yields CDR1 SEHNR and CDR2 FQNEAQ (reference sequence). The CDR3 spans 13 residues. This chain's CDR3 is CASRRGDTDTQYF. The CDR3 region has the DNA TGTGCCAGCAGGCGGGGGGACACAGATACGCAGTATTTT. Full variable domain (rest looked up from reference TRBV7-9 and TRBJ2-3): DTGVSQNPRHKITKRGQNVTFRCDPISEHNRLYWYRQTLGQGPEFLTYFQNEAQLEKSRLLSDRFSAERPKGSFSTLEIQRTEQGDSAMYLCASRRGDTDTQYFGPGTRLTVL.

The CDR3 sequence: CASSQVPGQNEKLFF. CDR3 bases: TGCGCCAGCAGCCAAGTTCCAGGACAGAATGAAAAACTGTTTTTT. The chain links TRBV4-3 to TRBJ1-4; a possible D gene is TRBD1 (6 bases). The CDR3 loop spans 15 amino acids. The V gene's germline CDR1 is LGHNA and CDR2 YSLEER. The V gene lost 1 base and the J gene lost 5 bases, with 11 bases spanning the gap.

The V and J genes are TRBV2 and TRBJ2-3; a possible D gene is TRBD1 (5 bases). V shed 0 bases and J shed 4 bases, with 17 bases lying between them. The CDR3 length is 17 residues. CDR1 and CDR2 from the germline V gene are SNHLY and FYNNEI. The CDR3, as DNA: TGTGCCAGCAGTGAAGCGAGGAAGGGGCTTGTGTCAGATACGCAGTATTTT. The encoded protein is CASSEARKGLVSDTQYF.

The V and J genes are TRBV7-9 and TRBJ1-2; TRBD1 is a possible D gene (6 bases). The germline V and J ends were trimmed by 7 bases and 2 bases, with 17 bases remaining between them. The germline CDR1 and CDR2 sequences are SEHNR and FQNEAQ (reference sequence). The CDR3 sequence is 15 residues long. The CDR3 DNA is TGTGCCAGCACCCTACAGGGTAATAGGAACTATGGCTACACCTTC. It codes for CASTLQGNRNYGYTF.

V gene TRBV6-5 combines with J gene TRBJ2-7; the D is unclear. This CDR3 is built from 14 residues. Looked up from germline, CDR1 is MNHEY and CDR2 is SVGAGI. The V and J ends lost 4 bases and 4 bases respectively, with 14 bases between them. CDR3 region: CASSSPSSTYEQYF. As DNA, the CDR3 is TGTGCCAGCAGTTCCCCCTCCTCTACTTACGAGCAGTACTTC.